Shown below are 18 T cell receptor beta chains from a single sample sequenced in a study of CD8+CD57+ T cells in acquired aplastic anemia. TCR beta VDJ and CDR3 were profiled, and genomic DNA was the template. One entry per CDR3 protein, called by TCRdb with MiXCR from the reads. This sample yields under 200,000 distinct CDR3 sequences, of which about 64% are seen a single time; 40% to 60% belongs to the top ten. Whoever was chosen for sequencing had shown CD8+CD57+ cell expansion by flow cytometry. The sample comprised sorted CD4+, CD8+, or CD8+CD57+ T cells (not recorded which) from PBMCs. The receptors were sampled from a human donor with aplastic anemia.

This chain joins TRBV15 and TRBJ2-6; no definite D call. The V gene lost 0 bases and the J gene lost 6 bases, with 9 bases spanning the gap. The CDR3 runs 15 residues. Germline loops: CDR1 LNHNV, CDR2 YYDKDF (reference sequence). The CDR3 loop reads CATSRDRALANVLTF. CDR3 bases: TGTGCCACCAGCAGAGATCGGGCCCTGGCCAACGTCCTGACTTTC.

The V gene is TRBV7-9, the J gene TRBJ1-1, with unresolved D. The CDR3 extends over 12 amino acids. V lost 1 base and J 3 bases, leaving 3 bases between the germline ends. CDR1 is SEHNR, CDR2 FQNEAQ, per germline (reference sequence). The CDR3 DNA is TGTGCCAGCAGCTTAGACGACACTGAAGCTTTCTTT. It encodes CASSLDDTEAFF.

This clonotype was picked up a small number of times. J is TRBJ1-1 and V is TRBV24-1, with unresolved D. Germline CDR1 and CDR2: KGHDR and SFDVKD. The CDR3 is made up of 14 amino acids. V lost 2 bases and J 5 bases, leaving 11 bases between the germline ends. The CDR3 nucleotides are TGTGCCACCAGTGATTCCACCCCCTATACTGAAGCTTTCTTT. Translated: CATSDSTPYTEAFF.

V is TRBV6-5 and J is TRBJ1-2; D remains ambiguous. Per germline, CDR1 MNHEY and CDR2 SVGAGI. The ends were cut back, 2 bases at V and 4 bases at J, with 8 bases in the middle. This CDR3 spans 13 amino acids. CDR3 amino acids: CASSYIAGYGYTF. The CDR3 DNA reads as TGTGCCAGCAGTTACATAGCCGGCTATGGCTACACCTTC.

The chain employs TRBV7-9 and TRBJ2-3; 11 bases match TRBD2. Germline CDR1 reads SEHNR; CDR2 reads FQNEAQ (reference sequence). With 10 bases clipped from V and 6 bases from J, the junction kept 9 bases outside the gene matches. The CDR3 length is 14 residues. CDR3 protein: CATPVAGGLDTQYF. The CDR3 DNA reads as TGTGCCACGCCCGTAGCGGGGGGGCTTGATACGCAGTATTTT. Together with reference TRBV7-9 and TRBJ2-3, the CDR3 gives the full variable domain: DTGVSQNPRHKITKRGQNVTFRCDPISEHNRLYWYRQTLGQGPEFLTYFQNEAQLEKSRLLSDRFSAERPKGSFSTLEIQRTEQGDSAMYLCATPVAGGLDTQYFGPGTRLTVL.

V usage is TRBV7-9 and J usage is TRBJ1-5; possible D gene TRBD1, 6 bases. Germline V gives CDR1 SEHNR, CDR2 FQNEAQ (reference sequence). Deletions cut 5 bases from V and 6 bases from J, with 14 bases between. This CDR3 is built from 14 residues. The CDR3 DNA reads TGTGCCAGCAGCCGGGGGCAGAACAGTCAGCCCCAGCATTTT. Encoded protein: CASSRGQNSQPQHF. Full variable domain (rest looked up from reference TRBV7-9 and TRBJ1-5): DTGVSQNPRHKITKRGQNVTFRCDPISEHNRLYWYRQTLGQGPEFLTYFQNEAQLEKSRLLSDRFSAERPKGSFSTLEIQRTEQGDSAMYLCASSRGQNSQPQHFGDGTRLSIL.

This clonotype has just one count. The V call is TRBV15, the J call TRBJ1-2; TRBD1 is a possible D gene (5 bases). This CDR3 is built from 17 residues. The V end lost 1 base, the J end lost 6 bases, and 21 bases lay between the germline ends. Per the germline V gene, CDR1 is LNHNV and CDR2 is YYDKDF (reference sequence). The CDR3 region is CATSRGAGIRMGDGYTF. In nucleotides, the CDR3 is TGTGCCACCAGCAGAGGGGCCGGGATACGCATGGGGGATGGCTACACCTTC. Supplemented by reference TRBV15 and TRBJ1-2, the full variable domain reads DAMVIQNPRYQVTQFGKPVTLSCSQTLNHNVMYWYQQKSSQAPKLLFHYYDKDFNNEADTPDNFQSRRPNTSFCFLDIRSPGLGDTAMYLCATSRGAGIRMGDGYTFGSGTRLTVV.

This clonotype was found many times. J is TRBJ2-7 and V is TRBV6-2 or TRBV6-3; TRBD1 matches 7 bases. The CDR3 has 16 residues. Germline V gene sequence: CDR1 MNHEY, CDR2 SVGEGT. V was pared by 2 bases and J by 3 bases, with 10 bases of the junction left unmatched. The CDR3 DNA sequence: TGTGCCAGCAGTTACAGCCAGCGACAGGGAAGCTACGAGCAGTACGTC. Residues: CASSYSQRQGSYEQYV.

The rearrangement joins TRBV7-9 to TRBJ1-1; TRBD1 is a possible D gene (5 bases). The V gene lost 1 base and the J gene lost 8 bases, with 11 bases spanning the gap. The CDR3 consists of 13 residues. The germline CDR1 and CDR2 sequences are SEHNR and FQNEAQ (reference sequence). CDR3 in amino acids: CASSLVGGVEAFF. In nucleotides, the CDR3 is TGTGCCAGCAGCTTAGTAGGAGGGGTCGAAGCTTTCTTT.

This clonotype was observed many times. This chain's CDR3 is CASSFVVETDTQYF. CDR3 bases: TGTGCCAGCAGTTTCGTAGTAGAAACAGATACGCAGTATTTT. The chain is built from TRBV6-2 or TRBV6-3 and TRBJ2-3; D gene unclear. The CDR3 totals 14 residues. Per germline, CDR1 MNHEY and CDR2 SVGEGT. V was clipped by 4 bases and J by 3 bases, with 11 bases between them.

The CDR3 bases are TGTGCCACCAGCACCGACAGGGGGTCCTACGAGCAGTACTTC. Translating gives CATSTDRGSYEQYF. The chain has TRBV15 and TRBJ2-7; 9 bases fit TRBD1. J gave up 1 base and V 4 bases, and 2 bases lay outside the gene matches. This CDR3 comprises 14 residues. CDR1 and CDR2 (germline): LNHNV, YYDKDF (reference sequence).

This rearrangement joins TRBV12-3 or TRBV12-4 to TRBJ2-3; 14 nucleotides match TRBD2. The length of the CDR3 is 17 residues. V shed 5 bases, J shed 5 bases, and the junction held 9 bases outside the gene matches. This CDR3 is CASSLPTSGGDRDTQYF. The CDR3 nucleotides read TGTGCCAGCAGTCTCCCGACTAGCGGGGGGGATCGAGATACGCAGTATTTT.

For this clonotype: A junction end diverges from the germline sequence, so it may reflect a read error. This sequence joins TRBV7-9 and TRBJ2-2, with 8 bases lining up with TRBD2. Germline loops: CDR1 SEHNR, CDR2 FQNEAQ (reference sequence). The CDR3 contains 15 residues. CDR3 sequence (DNA): TGCGCCAGCAGCTTTAGCGGGACGGTCACCGGGGAGCTGTTTTTT. This gives the protein CASSFSGTVTGELFF. The whole variable domain, filled in from reference TRBV7-9 and TRBJ2-2, reads DTGVSQNPRHKITKRGQNVTFRCDPISEHNRLYWYRQTLGQGPEFLTYFQNEAQLEKSRLLSDRFSAERPKGSFSTLEIQRTEQGDSAMYLCASSFSGTVTGELFFGEGSRLTVL.

The chain joins TRBV2 to TRBJ2-7; D gene uncertain. This CDR3 has 11 residues. The germline CDR1 and CDR2 sequences are SNHLY and FYNNEI. V was clipped by 0 bases and J by 9 bases, with 6 bases between them. The DNA of the CDR3 is TGTGCCAGCAGTGAAGCCTTCGCGCAGTACTTC. Translating gives CASSEAFAQYF.

V usage is TRBV19 and J usage is TRBJ2-7; tentatively, D is TRBD1 (6 bases). Trimming removed 6 bases from V and 3 bases from J, with 18 bases in between. The CDR3 length is 15 residues. Germline CDR1 LNHDA, CDR2 SQIVND (reference sequence). CDR3 in DNA: TGTGCCAGTAGCGCGTACAGGGACCGCCACTACGAGCAGTACTTC. It yields the protein CASSAYRDRHYEQYF.

This clonotype was recorded only once. The chain employs TRBV7-6 and TRBJ1-1; tentatively, D is TRBD1 (5 bases). The CDR3 covers 17 residues. CDR1 is SGHVS and CDR2 is FNYEAQ in the germline V gene. Trimming took off 5 bases at V and 6 bases at J, with 25 bases between the two ends. CDR3 loop: CASSLDPSRASASEAFF. As DNA, the CDR3 is TGTGCCAGCAGCCTCGACCCAAGCAGGGCGTCGGCATCTGAAGCTTTCTTT. Together with reference TRBV7-6 and TRBJ1-1, the CDR3 gives the full variable domain: GAGVSQSPRYKVTKRGQDVALRCDPISGHVSLYWYRQALGQGPEFLTYFNYEAQQDKSGLPNDRFSAERPEGSISTLTIQRTEQRDSAMYRCASSLDPSRASASEAFFGQGTRLTVV.

There are many counts of this clonotype. J is TRBJ1-5 and V is TRBV7-9; a weak D match, TRBD1 (5 bases). Germline values: CDR1 SEHNR, CDR2 FQNEAQ (reference sequence). CDR3 length: 14 amino acids. V was cut by 6 bases and J by 9 bases, with 18 bases left in between. DNA of the CDR3: TGTGCCAGCAGTACCTCGACAGACCTTTTGCCCCAGCATTTT. Residues: CASSTSTDLLPQHF.

The chain joins TRBV19 to TRBJ2-5; TRBD2 aligns across 12 bases. J lost 4 bases, V lost 3 bases, and 0 bases had no gene match. From germline, CDR1 is LNHDA and CDR2 SQIVND (reference sequence). This CDR3 is built from 14 residues. CDR3 nucleotide sequence: TGTGCCAGTAGTATGGGACTAGCGGGAGAGACCCAGTACTTC. This encodes CASSMGLAGETQYF.